These 24 T cell receptor beta chains were all obtained from the same sample, sequenced in a study of T-cell reconstitution after alpha-beta-depleted transplantation in children. During its preparation, the TCRbeta library received unique molecular identifiers. In TCRdb, the PCR reads were re-called with MiXCR into one record per CDR3 protein. The sample has about 300,000 distinct CDR3 sequences, over 9% seen once. Specimen: PBMCs, collected before TCRalphabeta/CD19-depleted stem cell transplant. The receptors originated from a boy less than two years old with acute myeloid leukemia, due to receive a stem cell transplant.

This clonotype appeared many times. V and J are TRBV29-1 and TRBJ2-7; 9 bases are shared with TRBD2. Looked up from germline, CDR1 is SQVTM and CDR2 is ANQGSEA. Losses at the gene ends were 4 bases for V and 3 bases for J; bases not matched to a gene: 4. CDR3 size: 13 residues. In DNA, the CDR3 is TGCAGCGTTGCCTTGACTAGCGGCTACGAGCAGTACTTC. It encodes CSVALTSGYEQYF.

This clonotype is termed large. The chain couples TRBV28 to TRBJ1-5; no definite D call. The V gene lost 7 bases and the J gene lost 8 bases, with 12 bases spanning the gap. CDR3 length: 12 amino acids. From germline, CDR1 is MDHEN and CDR2 SYDVKM. CDR3 loop: CASMWEAEPQHF. In DNA, the CDR3 is TGTGCCAGCATGTGGGAGGCGGAGCCCCAGCATTTT.

This clonotype was seen many times. This rearrangement joins TRBV14 to TRBJ2-5; unclear D gene. The germline CDR1 and CDR2 sequences are SGHDN and FVKESK. V lost 1 base and J lost 4, with 4 bases in between. The CDR3 covers 12 residues. The CDR3 loop is CASSQVPETQYF. The CDR3 coding sequence is TGTGCCAGCAGCCAAGTCCCAGAGACCCAGTACTTC.

This clonotype was detected ten times or more. The rearrangement links TRBV29-1 to TRBJ1-2; D uncertain. CDR3 length: 10 amino acids. Germline V gene lookup returns CDR1 SQVTM and CDR2 ANQGSEA. V shed 3 bases and J shed 8 bases, with 7 bases lying between them. CDR3 coding DNA: TGCAGCGTTGATCGGAGAGGCTACACCTTC. Translated, it gives CSVDRRGYTF.

This clonotype was recorded many times. The chain employs TRBV3-1 and TRBJ1-4, with no clear D. Germline CDR1 LGHDT, CDR2 YNNKEL (reference sequence). Trimming stripped 8 bases from V and 2 bases from J, with 12 bases between. The CDR3 length is 14 residues. The CDR3 nucleotides read TGTGCCAGCGGCGCCGGGGTGACTAATGAAAAACTGTTTTTT. It is translated as CASGAGVTNEKLFF.

This clonotype was detected ten times or more. The genes are TRBV4-3 and TRBJ2-7; TRBD1 is a possible D gene (6 bases). This CDR3 is built from 16 residues. CDR1 is LGHNA and CDR2 is YSLEER in the germline V gene. V was cut by 1 base and J by 3 bases, with 16 bases left in between. The CDR3: CASSQAQTGTGYEQYF. Written as DNA, the CDR3 is TGCGCCAGCAGCCAAGCACAGACAGGAACAGGCTACGAGCAGTACTTC.

This clonotype was counted at least ten times. The rearrangement joins TRBV5-1 to TRBJ2-1; no clear D. This CDR3 is built from 14 residues. V was shortened by 7 bases and J by 0 bases, with 11 bases between the two germline ends. CDR1 and CDR2 (germline): SGHRS, YFSETQ. CDR3 sequence: CASAPLLSYNEQFF. The CDR3 bases are TGCGCCAGCGCGCCACTCCTCTCCTACAATGAGCAGTTCTTC.

This clonotype was counted many times. This rearrangement joins TRBV3-1 to TRBJ2-1, with 8 nucleotides matching TRBD1. V was clipped by 2 bases and J by 3 bases; unmatched bases: 3. From germline, CDR1 is LGHDT and CDR2 YNNKEL (reference sequence). The CDR3 extends over 15 amino acids. The DNA for the CDR3 is TGTGCCAGCAGCCAAACAGGACAGGGCTACAATGAGCAGTTCTTC. Protein sequence: CASSQTGQGYNEQFF.

On this clonotype: One base away lies a much larger clone, so this may be a sequencing read error. The CDR3 nucleotides are TGTGCCAGCAGTAGCGACAGAAAGCAGTTCTTC. Its protein product is CASSSDRKQFF. V is TRBV6-5 and J is TRBJ2-1; perhaps TRBD1 as D (5 bases). The V end lost 5 bases, the J end lost 11 bases, and 10 bases lay between the germline ends. The CDR3 consists of 11 residues. Germline V gene lookup returns CDR1 MNHEY and CDR2 SVGAGI.

This clonotype was found many times. The chain recombines TRBV2 with TRBJ1-5; 7 nucleotides line up with TRBD1. Trimming removed 6 bases from V and 0 bases from J; junction bases left unmatched: 5. The CDR3 is 15 amino acids. Germline values: CDR1 SNHLY, CDR2 FYNNEI. In DNA form, the CDR3 reads TGTGCCAGCAGCCGTGGACAGGTTAGCAATCAGCCCCAGCATTTT. This translates into CASSRGQVSNQPQHF.

The sample holds many counts of this clonotype. V gene TRBV12-3 or TRBV12-4 combines with J gene TRBJ1-1; weak D call: TRBD1 (5 bases). Trimming left V 6 bases short and J 1 base short, with 15 bases between. The CDR3 spans 15 residues. This chain's CDR3 is CASRGIGGGNTEAFF. The CDR3 DNA reads as TGTGCCAGCAGAGGAATCGGGGGGGGGAACACTGAAGCTTTCTTT.

There are many counts of this clonotype. The rearrangement uses TRBV6-2 or TRBV6-3 and TRBJ1-5; 7 bases agree with TRBD1. This CDR3 region has 15 residues. CDR1 is MNHEY and CDR2 is SVGEGT in the germline V gene. Losses at the gene ends were 8 bases for V and 6 bases for J; bases not matched to a gene: 13. The CDR3 DNA reads TGTGCCAGCGGCCCGATCGACAGGGACGGTCAGCCCCAGCATTTT. As protein: CASGPIDRDGQPQHF.

There are many counts of this clonotype. The chain joins TRBV29-1 to TRBJ1-1; D gene unclear. The CDR3 is made up of 13 amino acids. The V end lost 3 bases, the J end lost 1 base, and 9 bases lay between the germline ends. Germline V lookup: CDR1 SQVTM, CDR2 ANQGSEA. The CDR3 sequence is CSVDPGPNTEAFF. The CDR3 DNA reads as TGCAGCGTTGACCCTGGGCCGAACACTGAAGCTTTCTTT.

In its sample, this clonotype was seen many times. V is TRBV12-3 or TRBV12-4 and J is TRBJ2-1, with D unclear. The CDR3 is 15 amino acids. V lost 1 base, J lost 0 bases, and 7 bases lay in between. The chain's CDR3 is CASSLERSSYNEQFF. CDR3 nucleotide sequence: TGTGCCAGCAGTTTAGAGCGAAGCTCCTACAATGAGCAGTTCTTC.

This clonotype was seen many times. V usage is TRBV10-3 and J usage is TRBJ1-3, with TRBD1 as a possible D gene (5 bases). The CDR3 spans 15 residues. Trimming left V 3 bases short and J 0 bases short, with 9 bases between. In germline, CDR1 is ENHRY, CDR2 SYGVKD. CDR3 loop: CAISDLGRSGNTIYF. Written as DNA, the CDR3 is TGTGCCATCAGTGATCTGGGACGCTCTGGAAACACCATATATTTT.

The genes are TRBV6-5 and TRBJ1-2, with TRBD1 matching 7 bases. The germline V gene has CDR1 MNHEY and CDR2 SVGAGI. This CDR3 has 13 residues. Trimming cost V 2 bases and J 7 bases; bases outside gene matches: 4. The CDR3 sequence is CASSYRGHSGYTF. DNA for the CDR3: TGTGCCAGCAGTTACAGGGGGCACTCTGGCTACACCTTC.

This clonotype was counted at least ten times. This chain links TRBV4-3 with TRBJ2-7; 9 bases match TRBD2. CDR3 length equals 16 residues. Trimming at V came to 0 bases and at J to 5 bases, leaving 8 bases not matched to a gene. CDR1 is LGHNA, CDR2 YSLEER, per germline. In DNA, the CDR3 is TGCGCCAGCAGCCAAGATTTGGGACTAGCTGAACACGAGCAGTACTTC. It is translated as CASSQDLGLAEHEQYF.

A word on this clonotype: A read error may be the cause here, since a much bigger clone is one base away. This chain uses TRBV12-3 or TRBV12-4 with TRBJ2-3; 7 nucleotides line up with TRBD2. The CDR3 contains 12 residues. The CDR3 loop reads CASSSGADTKYF. CDR3 sequence (DNA): TGTGCCAGCAGTAGCGGGGCAGATACGAAGTATTTT.

This clonotype was seen ten or more times. The J gene is TRBJ2-2, the V gene TRBV15; 10 bases align to TRBD2. Germline V gene sequence: CDR1 LNHNV, CDR2 YYDKDF (reference sequence). V was clipped by 4 bases and J by 6 bases; unmatched bases: 11. The CDR3 loop spans 17 amino acids. CDR3 residues: CATSTGLAGVVAGELFF. For the CDR3, the DNA is TGTGCCACCAGCACAGGGCTAGCGGGAGTAGTGGCCGGGGAGCTGTTTTTT.

This clonotype was found many times. This chain joins TRBV7-8 and TRBJ2-5; 7 bases fit TRBD1. V was clipped by 1 base and J by 3 bases; unmatched bases: 5. CDR1 SGHVS and CDR2 FQNEAQ come from the germline V gene. This CDR3 has 15 residues. The CDR3, as DNA: TGTGCCAGCAGCTTAGTGTGGCAGGGGGAAGAGACCCAGTACTTC. As protein: CASSLVWQGEETQYF.

There are many counts of this clonotype. V and J are TRBV7-9 and TRBJ1-1, with TRBD1 identical over 8 bases. The junction had 6 bases not matched to a gene; V was cut back by 7 bases and J by 2 bases. The germline gives CDR1 SEHNR, CDR2 FQNEAQ (reference sequence). This CDR3 contains 14 residues. The CDR3 coding sequence is TGTGCCAGCACCCTGACAGGGGTTAACACTGAAGCTTTCTTT. Protein: CASTLTGVNTEAFF. The whole variable domain, filled in from reference TRBV7-9 and TRBJ1-1, reads DTGVSQNPRHKITKRGQNVTFRCDPISEHNRLYWYRQTLGQGPEFLTYFQNEAQLEKSRLLSDRFSAERPKGSFSTLEIQRTEQGDSAMYLCASTLTGVNTEAFFGQGTRLTVV.

About this clonotype itself: This may be a read error, as it is one base from a much larger clone. This rearrangement joins TRBV28 to TRBJ2-1; D is unresolved. Trimming removed 3 bases at V and 10 bases at J, with 16 bases between. The CDR3 has 14 amino acids. In germline, CDR1 is MDHEN, CDR2 SYDVKM. CDR3 sequence reads: CASSLETRYGEQFF. The CDR3 nucleotides are TGTGCCAGCAGTTTGGAGACCCGTTACGGGGAGCAGTTCTTC.

The CDR3 region is CSVGRTDTQYF. The CDR3 coding sequence is TGCAGCGTGGGGAGGACAGATACGCAGTATTTT. This rearrangement joins TRBV29-1 to TRBJ2-3; a possible D gene is TRBD2 (6 bases). Germline V gene lookup returns CDR1 SQVTM and CDR2 ANQGSEA. This CDR3 spans 11 amino acids. Trimming stripped 6 bases from V and 3 bases from J, with 7 bases between.

The gene calls are TRBV28 and TRBJ2-7; the match to TRBD2 covers 7 bases. The CDR3 contains 17 residues. Trimming at V came to 4 bases and at J to 0 bases, leaving 12 bases not matched to a gene. Germline lookup yields CDR1 MDHEN and CDR2 SYDVKM. The CDR3 region is CASSWGGISPLSYEQYF. CDR3 nucleotide sequence: TGTGCCAGCAGTTGGGGGGGGATCAGCCCACTCTCCTACGAGCAGTACTTC. The full variable domain, in which reference TRBV28 and TRBJ2-7 provide the parts outside the CDR3, is DVKVTQSSRYLVKRTGEKVFLECVQDMDHENMFWYRQDPGLGLRLIYFSYDVKMKEKGDIPEGYSVSREKKERFSLILESASTNQTSMYLCASSWGGISPLSYEQYFGPGTRLTVT.